This T cell receptor (beta chain) is from a study of cytomegalovirus exposure and HLA in healthy donors. With 2 bases clipped from V and 3 bases from J, the junction kept 5 bases outside the gene matches. The length of the CDR3 is 16 residues. Germline V gives CDR1 MNHEY, CDR2 SMNVEV (reference sequence). Vbeta (60) and Jbeta (13) primers were used in the PCR. Profiled with immunoSEQ multiplex PCR; TCRdb holds only in-frame clones, not every one. The table has 130,000 or so clones, approximately 82% seen once. This clonotype was obtained from a woman aged 40 to 55 in good health and CMV-seronegative. The sample was PBMCs. V and J are TRBV27 and TRBJ2-7, with 12 bases matching TRBD2. As DNA, the CDR3 is TGTGCCAGCAGTTTACTCCTAGCGGGGGGGGTCTACGAGCAGTACTTC. Amino acid sequence: CASSLLLAGGVYEQYF.